Sequencing of this T cell receptor beta chain was carried out in a study of spatial heterogeneity in lung cancer. Across the study: Raw-read counts averaged over ten per unique TCR and UMI combination. Whole-study findings and limits: Tumor TCRs that were ubiquitous and expanded showed up in blood more at resection than follow-up.

TCRdb redid the calling of the 5' RACE reads with MiXCR, one entry per CDR3 protein. The sample consists of tens of thousands of distinct CDR3 sequences, approximately 6.6% of them appearing once. The time point denotes: sample taken at primary tumor resection. Unsorted tumor, nontumor lung tissue or cryopreserved PBMC supplied the whole RNA. Patients with untreated early-stage non-small cell lung cancer, numbering some 68, were the donors. This clonotype came up many times. Antigen: not known. Germline V gives CDR1 KGHDR, CDR2 SFDVKD. The CDR3 is made up of 14 amino acids. Unmatched junction bases numbered 5, after V lost 6 bases and J lost 6 bases.

The source is a male donor with early-stage non-small cell lung cancer. This specimen consisted of PBMCs, obtained at surgery. This chain connects TRBV24-1 to TRBJ2-3, with 10 bases that match TRBD1. This chain's CDR3 is CATSMTGGVDTQYF. The CDR3 DNA is TGTGCCACCAGTATGACAGGGGGCGTCGATACGCAGTATTTT.